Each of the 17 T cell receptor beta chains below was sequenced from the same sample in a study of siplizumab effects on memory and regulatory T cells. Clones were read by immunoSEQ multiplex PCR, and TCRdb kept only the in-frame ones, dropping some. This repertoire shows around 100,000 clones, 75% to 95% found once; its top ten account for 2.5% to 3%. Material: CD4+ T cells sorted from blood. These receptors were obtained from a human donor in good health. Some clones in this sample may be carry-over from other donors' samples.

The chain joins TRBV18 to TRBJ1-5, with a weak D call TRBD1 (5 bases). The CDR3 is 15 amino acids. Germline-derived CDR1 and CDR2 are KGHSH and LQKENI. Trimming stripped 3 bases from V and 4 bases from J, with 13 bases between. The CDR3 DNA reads TGTGCCAGCTCACCCGTGGAGGGGAGAAATCAGCCCCAGCATTTT. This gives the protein CASSPVEGRNQPQHF.

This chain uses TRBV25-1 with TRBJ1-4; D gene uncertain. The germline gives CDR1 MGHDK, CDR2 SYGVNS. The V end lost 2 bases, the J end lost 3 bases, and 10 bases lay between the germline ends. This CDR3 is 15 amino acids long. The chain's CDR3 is CASSEPGLANEKLFF. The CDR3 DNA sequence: TGTGCCAGCAGTGAACCAGGTCTAGCTAATGAAAAACTGTTTTTT.

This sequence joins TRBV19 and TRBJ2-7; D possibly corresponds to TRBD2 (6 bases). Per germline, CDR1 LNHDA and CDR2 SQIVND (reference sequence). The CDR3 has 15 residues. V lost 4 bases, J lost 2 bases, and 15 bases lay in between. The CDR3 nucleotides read TGTGCCAGTAGTAGTACCGGGACTCAAACCTACGAGCAGTACTTC. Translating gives CASSSTGTQTYEQYF.

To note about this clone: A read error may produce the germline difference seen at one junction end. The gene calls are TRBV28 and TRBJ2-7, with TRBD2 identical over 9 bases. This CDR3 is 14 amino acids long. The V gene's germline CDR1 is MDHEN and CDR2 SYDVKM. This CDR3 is CASIPGTSSHEQYF. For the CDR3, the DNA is TGTGCCAGCATCCCAGGGACTAGCTCCCACGAGCAGTACTTC.

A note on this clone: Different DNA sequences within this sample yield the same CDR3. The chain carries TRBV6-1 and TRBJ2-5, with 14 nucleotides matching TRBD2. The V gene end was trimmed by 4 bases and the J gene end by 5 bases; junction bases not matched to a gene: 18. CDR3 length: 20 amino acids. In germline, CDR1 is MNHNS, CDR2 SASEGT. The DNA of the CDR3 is TGTGCCAGCAGTGGATGGGCTTCACCGGGACTAGCGGGAGTACGGGAGACCCAGTACTTC. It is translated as CASSGWASPGLAGVRETQYF.

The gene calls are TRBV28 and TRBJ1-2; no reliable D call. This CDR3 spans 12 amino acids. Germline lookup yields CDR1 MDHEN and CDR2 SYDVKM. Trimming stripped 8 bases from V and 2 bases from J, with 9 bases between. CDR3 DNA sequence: TGTGCCAGCGCTACCAGGAACTATGGCTACACCTTC. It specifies CASATRNYGYTF.

The CDR3 sequence: CASSAGPGANVLTF. CDR3 nucleotides: TGTGCCAGCAGCGCGGGGCCTGGGGCCAACGTCCTGACTTTC. The chain has TRBV6-1 and TRBJ2-6; possibly TRBD2 for D (6 bases). CDR3 length: 14 amino acids. The germline V gene has CDR1 MNHNS and CDR2 SASEGT. V lost 6 bases to trimming and J lost 2 bases, with 8 bases between them.

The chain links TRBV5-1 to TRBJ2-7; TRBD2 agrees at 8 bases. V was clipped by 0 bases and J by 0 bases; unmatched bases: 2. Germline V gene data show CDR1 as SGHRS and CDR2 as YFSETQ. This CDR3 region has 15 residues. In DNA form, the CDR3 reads TGCGCCAGCAGCTTGGCTCTAGCGGGCTCCTACGAGCAGTACTTC. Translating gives CASSLALAGSYEQYF.

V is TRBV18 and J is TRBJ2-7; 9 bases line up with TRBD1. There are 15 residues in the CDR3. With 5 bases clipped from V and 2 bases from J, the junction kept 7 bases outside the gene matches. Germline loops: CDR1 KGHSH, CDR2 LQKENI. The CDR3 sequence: CASSWSGQGAYEQYF. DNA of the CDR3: TGTGCCAGCTCATGGTCGGGACAGGGAGCCTACGAGCAGTACTTC.

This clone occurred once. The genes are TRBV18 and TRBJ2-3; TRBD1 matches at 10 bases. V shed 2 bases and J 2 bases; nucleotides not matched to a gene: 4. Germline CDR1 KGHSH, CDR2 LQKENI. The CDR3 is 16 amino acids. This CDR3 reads CASSPRQGALTDTQYF. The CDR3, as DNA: TGTGCCAGCTCACCAAGACAGGGGGCTCTCACAGATACGCAGTATTTT.

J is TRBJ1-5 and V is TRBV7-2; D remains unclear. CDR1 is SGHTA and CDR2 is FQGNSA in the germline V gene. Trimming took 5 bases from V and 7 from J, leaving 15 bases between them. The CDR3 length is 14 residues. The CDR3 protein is CASSPRTGGQPQHF. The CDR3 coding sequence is TGTGCCAGCAGCCCTAGGACTGGTGGGCAGCCCCAGCATTTT.

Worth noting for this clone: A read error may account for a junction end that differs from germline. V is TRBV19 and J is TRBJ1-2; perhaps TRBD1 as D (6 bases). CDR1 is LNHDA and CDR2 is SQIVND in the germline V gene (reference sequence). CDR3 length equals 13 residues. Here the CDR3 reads CASRIAGVNGYTF. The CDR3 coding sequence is TGTGCCAGTAGAATAGCAGGGGTGAATGGCTACACCTTC.

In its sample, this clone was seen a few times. Here the CDR3 reads CASTPGQVTDTQYF. The CDR3, as DNA: TGTGCCAGCACCCCGGGACAGGTCACAGATACGCAGTATTTT. The J gene is TRBJ2-3, the V gene TRBV2, with 8 bases that match TRBD1. V shed 7 bases, J shed 2 bases, and the junction held 5 bases outside the gene matches. The CDR3 is made up of 14 amino acids. Germline V gives CDR1 SNHLY, CDR2 FYNNEI.

In nucleotides, the CDR3 is TGTGCCAGCAGTCTTCTGGGATCGGAAAATAATTCACCCCTCCACTTT. Encoded protein: CASSLLGSENNSPLHF. The V call is TRBV2, the J call TRBJ1-6; D unresolved. V lost 5 bases, J lost 5 bases, and 16 bases lay in between. This CDR3 is 16 amino acids long. Germline CDR1 reads SNHLY; CDR2 reads FYNNEI. Drawing the rest from reference TRBV2 and TRBJ1-6, the complete variable domain is EPEVTQTPSHQVTQMGQEVILRCVPISNHLYFYWYRQILGQKVEFLVSFYNNEISEKSEIFDDQFSVERPDGSNFTLKIRSTKLEDSAMYFCASSLLGSENNSPLHFGNGTRLTVT.

In DNA form, the CDR3 reads TGCGCCAGCTCCCCATGGCAGTCGAACACTGAAGCTTTCTTT. Its translation is CASSPWQSNTEAFF. The chain links TRBV5-1 to TRBJ1-1; the D is unclear. The CDR3 covers 14 residues. The V end was cut by 7 bases, the J end by 1 base, with 14 bases between. Germline V gene lookup returns CDR1 SGHRS and CDR2 YFSETQ. Using reference TRBV5-1 and TRBJ1-1 for the parts outside the CDR3, the full variable domain is KAGVTQTPRYLIKTRGQQVTLSCSPISGHRSVSWYQQTPGQGLQFLFEYFSETQRNKGNFPGRFSGRQFSNSRSEMNVSTLELGDSALYLCASSPWQSNTEAFFGQGTRLTVV.

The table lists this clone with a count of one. As DNA, the CDR3 is TGCAGCGTTGTAGGGACAGGGTACAGGTACACCTTC. It specifies CSVVGTGYRYTF. The chain has TRBV29-1 and TRBJ1-2; TRBD1 matches at 9 bases. This CDR3 has 12 residues. The V gene end was trimmed by 4 bases and the J gene end by 11 bases; junction bases not matched to a gene: 8. Germline CDR1 reads SQVTM; CDR2 reads ANQGSEA.

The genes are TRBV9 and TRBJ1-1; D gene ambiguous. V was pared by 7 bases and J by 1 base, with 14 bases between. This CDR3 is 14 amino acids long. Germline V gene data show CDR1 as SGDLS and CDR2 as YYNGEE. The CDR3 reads CASGTLRGNTEAFF. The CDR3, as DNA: TGTGCCAGCGGAACTCTTAGAGGGAACACTGAAGCTTTCTTT.